A single sample gave rise to the 5 T cell receptor beta chains below, sequenced in a study of vaccination effects on CD4 cells after COVID-19. TCRdb's copy holds only in-frame clones and misses some; the assay was immunoSEQ multiplex PCR. The table has around 69,000 clones, around two thirds seen once. For these receptors, no antigen is known. Using viral peptide pools, the ViraFEST assay grew out antigen-specific CD4+ T cells prior to sequencing. When around nine days of culture had elapsed, CD4+ T cells were isolated. Either the BNT162b2 or mRNA-1273 vaccine was given to participants in two doses. This sample comprised CD4+ T cells from PBMCs cultured with HCoV-229E spike peptides, obtained after COVID-19 vaccination. These receptors all come from a human donor who received a COVID-19 vaccine.

This clone has only one observation. J is TRBJ2-7 and V is TRBV6-2 or TRBV6-3; unclear D gene. The CDR3 covers 14 residues. The V gene lost 4 bases and the J gene lost 4 bases, with 14 bases spanning the gap. The germline CDR1 and CDR2 sequences are MNHEY and SVGEGT. CDR3 in amino acids: CASSSRLILYEQYV. DNA for the CDR3: TGTGCCAGCAGTTCGCGACTGATCTTATACGAGCAGTACGTC.

A few counts support this clone. The chain uses TRBV2 and TRBJ1-6; D is unresolved. The CDR3 covers 12 residues. Trimming stripped 2 bases from V and 9 bases from J, with 5 bases between. Germline CDR1 reads SNHLY; CDR2 reads FYNNEI. This chain's CDR3 is CASSETVSPLHF. CDR3 DNA sequence: TGTGCCAGCAGTGAAACGGTTTCACCCCTCCACTTT.

The chain employs TRBV7-9 and TRBJ2-1; D is perhaps TRBD2 (6 bases). Trimming took 3 bases from V and 0 from J, leaving 15 bases between them. The germline V gene encodes CDR1 SEHNR and CDR2 FQNEAQ (reference sequence). The CDR3 sequence is 17 residues long. DNA of the CDR3: TGTGCCAGCAGCTTCAGGGATAGCGGAAACTCCTACAATGAGCAGTTCTTC. This codes for CASSFRDSGNSYNEQFF.

The chain has TRBV30 and TRBJ2-5; 7 bases fit TRBD2. The CDR3 covers 14 residues. From germline, CDR1 is GTSNPN and CDR2 SVGIG (reference sequence). Unmatched junction bases numbered 10, after V lost 4 bases and J lost 5 bases. The CDR3 here is CAWKIGGSWETQYF. The DNA for the CDR3 is TGTGCCTGGAAGATCGGGGGGTCTTGGGAGACCCAGTACTTC.

The J gene is TRBJ1-3, the V gene TRBV7-9; D is unresolved. The V gene's germline CDR1 is SEHNR and CDR2 FQNEAQ (reference sequence). The CDR3 is 15 amino acids. V dropped 5 bases and J dropped 0 bases, with 11 bases sitting between them. CDR3 DNA: TGTGCCAGCAGCCCACCTAATCTCTCTGGAAACACCATATATTTT. This translates into CASSPPNLSGNTIYF.